This T cell receptor beta chain is drawn from a study of CD8+CD57+ T cells in acquired aplastic anemia (dated by TCRdb to between 2017 and 2018). Study-wide context: A mean of roughly 2.9 ug of DNA, ranging from roughly 0.19 to 30 ug, was extracted from sorted CD4+ and CD8+ cells. CD8+CD57+ expansion was defined as frequency above the mean frequency observed in healthy subjects.

Genomic DNA served as template for TCR beta VDJ combination and CDR3 sequence profiling. An Illumina HiSeq 2000 was used for TCR repertoire sequencing. The source study handled its data this way. TRBV/TRBJ rearrangement plots, CDR3 size and DJ length profiles, and Simpson's diversity index were used to assess repertoires. The immunodominant clone was defined as the most abundant DNA sequence in deep sequencing data. CDR3 amino acid sequences were screened for sharing across subjects and compared with published repertoires and the VDJdb database. TCRdb handled the public reads itself, with Q25 trimming in fastp and clone calling in MiXCR, and kept productive beta chains. Every distinct CDR3 protein forms one entry, paired with its most common genes and DNA. These V and J calls originate from TCRdb's pipeline instead of the authors' own analysis. A total of hundreds of thousands of distinct CDR3 sequences appear in this sample, roughly 34% of them only once. The ten largest clones represent under 0.95% of the sample.

As encoded in the germline V gene, CDR1 is SNHLY while CDR2 is FYNNEI. A distance of 14 bases separates the germline ends of V and J, which lose 4 bases and 8 bases respectively. The CDR3 goes from the cysteine to the phenylalanine over 13 residues. Solely the CDR3 DNA is kept, with 39 bases framed from the first base. This clonotype was picked up many times. Which antigen it targets is not known. No clone much larger than this one lies a single base away; base qualities are absent. Patients chosen for sequencing had shown expansion of CD8+CD57+ cells by flow cytometry. Severe acquired aplastic anemia was diagnosed in all patients according to International Study of Aplastic Anemia and Agranulocytosis and Camitta criteria. Patients had received no therapy at the time of blood sampling. In this study, sorted CD4+ and CD8+ T cells from the blood of healthy subjects and of severe aplastic anemia patients had their TCR repertoires deep-sequenced. In the USA, patient enrollment took place under clinicaltrials.gov protocols 00001620, 01623167, 00001397, 00071045, 00081523 and 00961064. Ficoll-Paque density gradient centrifugation was used to isolate peripheral blood mononuclear cells. Before DNA extraction, CD4+ and CD8+ T cells were sorted with FACS or magnetic beads.

Results and caveats for the whole study, not just this receptor: Fewer than 35 CD8+ CDR3 sequences were found to be shared between patients and controls, but these sequences appeared to be highly expressed in patients and within the immunodominant clones of the patients. Between patients and healthy controls, no significant difference in CD8+ Simpson's diversity was found (P=0.060).

The source material was sorted CD4+, CD8+, or CD8+CD57+ T cells (not recorded which) from PBMCs. The clonotype originates from a human donor with aplastic anemia. The V gene is TRBV2 and the J gene is TRBJ1-2; possibly the D gene is TRBD1, per 5 matching bases. The CDR3 sequence is CASSAGTPSGYTF. DNA sequence: TGTGCCAGCAGTGCCGGGACTCCAAGCGGCTACACCTTC.